This entry concerns a single TCR beta chain. The same CDR3 can be traced to other DNA sequences in this sample. As processed by the authors: Amplification of reference gene primers provided the estimated nucleated cell counts. Produced via immunoSEQ multiplex PCR; TCRdb's table is partial and in-frame only. V, J and clone size reflect that table, while D and trimming were determined from the DNA. The repertoire holds 140,000 to 150,000 clones, with around 87% as singletons. These data come from a study of blood T cell repertoires in COVID-19. Study-wide context: Both acute and convalescent COVID-19 samples were obtained from the United States, Italy and Spain. From T cells, B-cell-depleted T cells, or PBMCs came the material, which was cDNA or gDNA.

The V gene end was trimmed by 1 base and the J gene end by 4 bases; junction bases not matched to a gene: 4. The germline V gene encodes CDR1 LGHNA and CDR2 YSLEER. This CDR3 spans 15 amino acids. This receptor was identified in a middle-aged man who had recovered from COVID-19. Specimen: peripheral blood. The V gene is TRBV4-3, the J gene TRBJ2-7; 10 bases line up with TRBD2. CDR3 bases: TGCGCCAGCAGCCAAGGGCTAGCGGGGGTATACGAGCAGTACTTC. It codes for CASSQGLAGVYEQYF.